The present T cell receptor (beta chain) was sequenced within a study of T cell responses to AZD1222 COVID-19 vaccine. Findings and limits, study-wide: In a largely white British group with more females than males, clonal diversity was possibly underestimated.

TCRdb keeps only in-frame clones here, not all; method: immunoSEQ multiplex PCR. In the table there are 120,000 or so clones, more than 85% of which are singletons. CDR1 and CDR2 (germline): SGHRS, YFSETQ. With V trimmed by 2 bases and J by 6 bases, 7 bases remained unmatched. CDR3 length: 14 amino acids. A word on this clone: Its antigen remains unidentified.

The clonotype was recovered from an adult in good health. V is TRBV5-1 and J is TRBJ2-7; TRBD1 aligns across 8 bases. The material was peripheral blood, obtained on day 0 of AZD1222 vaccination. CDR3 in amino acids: CASSFTGGSGEQYF. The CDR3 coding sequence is TGCGCCAGCAGCTTTACAGGGGGGTCGGGCGAGCAGTACTTC.